Following are 7 T cell receptor beta chains from one sample sequenced in a study of shared clonotypes between healthy human individuals. Sequencing used immunoSEQ multiplex PCR; TCRdb keeps in-frame clones, though not all of them. The sample records about 1.1 million clones, about four fifths being singletons. Sequenced input: memory CD4+ T cells from PBMCs. The subset here: CD45RA-negative fraction. The receptors were gathered from a man aged 18 to 35 in good health. Some clones in this sample may be carry-over from other donors' samples.

This clone has only one observation. At one boundary the junction diverges from the germline segment, which might be a read error. The CDR3 DNA follows: TGTGCCAGCCACCCGCGGGCAGGCTTAGCTAACTATGGCCACACCTTC. Residues: CASHPRAGLANYGHTF. V usage is TRBV7-2 and J usage is TRBJ1-2; no clear D gene. The CDR3 runs to 16 residues. The V gene's germline CDR1 is SGHTA and CDR2 FQGNSA.

A single count supports this clone. J is TRBJ1-2 and V is TRBV28; 9 bases are shared with TRBD1. After removal of 5 bases from V and 8 bases from J, the junction contained 9 bases not matched to a gene. The CDR3 sequence is 14 residues long. The germline V gene encodes CDR1 MDHEN and CDR2 SYDVKM. The CDR3 DNA is TGTGCCAGCAGTGAAACAGGGGGCGCACAGGGCTACACCTTC. Residues: CASSETGGAQGYTF.

The chain is built from TRBV5-4 and TRBJ1-1, with D possibly being TRBD1 (6 bases). The ends were cut back, 4 bases at V and 2 bases at J, with 12 bases in the middle. Germline V gives CDR1 SGHNT, CDR2 YYREEE (reference sequence). The CDR3 has 14 amino acids. The CDR3 spells CASSIQGHNTEAFF. For the CDR3, the DNA is TGTGCCAGCAGCATACAGGGTCATAACACTGAAGCTTTCTTT.

V is TRBV5-4 and J is TRBJ2-3, with 7 nucleotides matching TRBD2. Germline trimming cut 0 bases from V and 0 bases from J; bases unmatched to any gene: 1. This CDR3 comprises 15 residues. Germline CDR1 and CDR2: SGHNT and YYREEE (reference sequence). The chain's CDR3 is CASSLGEGSTDTQYF. In DNA form, the CDR3 reads TGTGCCAGCAGCTTGGGGGAGGGGAGCACAGATACGCAGTATTTT.

The chain has TRBV7-3 and TRBJ2-3; TRBD2 is a possible D gene (5 bases). Trimming took 1 base from V and 1 from J, leaving 12 bases between them. Per germline, CDR1 SGHTA and CDR2 FQGTGA. The CDR3 is 16 amino acids. Written as DNA, the CDR3 is TGTGCCAGCAGCTTAAGTGCTAGCCTTGGCACAGATACGCAGTATTTT. It encodes CASSLSASLGTDTQYF.

This clone was detected only a few times. This chain links TRBV28 with TRBJ2-2; TRBD1 matches 10 bases. The J segment lost 4 bases and the V segment lost 6 bases, leaving 11 bases of the junction unmatched. The CDR3 is made up of 17 amino acids. CDR1 is MDHEN, CDR2 SYDVKM, per germline. Written as DNA, the CDR3 is TGTGCCAGCAGCCCTTCTACCGGGACAGGGGCCACCGGGGAGCTGTTTTTT. Protein sequence: CASSPSTGTGATGELFF.

The CDR3 DNA reads TGCGCCAGCAGCGACCAATATGGCTACACCTTC. This gives the protein CASSDQYGYTF. The chain uses TRBV5-1 and TRBJ1-2; D is unresolved. The CDR3 consists of 11 residues. The V gene lost 4 bases and the J gene lost 5 bases, with 6 bases spanning the gap. Germline V gene sequence: CDR1 SGHRS, CDR2 YFSETQ.